The present TCR beta chain was sequenced within a study of regulatory T cells in long-lasting Graves disease. As for the study in general: Patients newly diagnosed with Graves' had been on antithyroid drugs for under 3 months.

Of note for this clonotype: Its target is not known.

Arm-PCR of CDR3 regions with iRepertoire HTBI primers generated TCR beta libraries. In TCRdb, the multiplex PCR reads were re-called with MiXCR into one record per CDR3 protein. The data hold hundreds of thousands of distinct CDR3 sequences, with about 16% observed a single time. The time point denotes: newly diagnosed GD, antithyroid drugs for less than 3 months. RNA from PBMCs was the source of the TCR library. Peripheral blood, around 9.9 milliliters per patient, was collected in EDTA tubes. The CDR3 is 12 amino acids. In germline, CDR1 is MGHDK, CDR2 SYGVNS. Trimming removed 7 bases from V and 0 bases from J, with 6 bases in between. Study results and limitations: Persistent patients had a count of shared public clonotypes (approximately 3,000) that exceeded that of new patients (about 870).

These sequences were also reported in another study, on T cells in Graves' hyperthyroidism and ophthalmopathy.

The chain joins TRBV25-1 to TRBJ1-1; D perhaps matches TRBD1 (5 bases). This receptor was obtained from a woman aged 40-60 years with Graves disease. This sample comprised peripheral blood mononuclear cells (PBMCs), obtained at new diagnosis, from a patient treated with antithyroid drugs. CDR3 in DNA: TGTGCCAGCAAGGGGCTGAACACTGAAGCTTTCTTT. Its translation: CASKGLNTEAFF.